This entry describes one T cell receptor beta chain. One junction end disagrees with the germline gene, perhaps due to a read error. This CDR3 has 13 residues. Germline V gene data show CDR1 as SNHLY and CDR2 as FYNNEI. Original processing methods: Reference gene primer amplification yielded estimated nucleated cell counts. Sequencing was performed with immunoSEQ multiplex PCR; in TCRdb, only in-frame clones are kept and a portion is missing. V and J calls and clone size come straight from that table; D and trimming were deduced from the DNA. The table records 200,000 to 300,000 clones, around 90% of them present only once. The sample belongs to a study of blood T cell repertoires in COVID-19.

The rearrangement uses TRBV2 and TRBJ2-7; maybe TRBD2 (6 bases). The receptor was isolated from a man aged 25 to 45 with COVID-19, enrolled during active disease. Source material: peripheral blood. DNA for the CDR3: TGTGCCAGCAGCGAAGGACTATACTACGAGCAGTACTTC. As protein: CASSEGLYYEQYF.